The next 11 T cell receptor beta chains were all read from a single sample in a study of blood T cell repertoires in COVID-19. This table comes from immunoSEQ multiplex PCR, and its TCRdb copy is limited to in-frame clones, with some not included. The sample shows hundreds of thousands of clones, about nine tenths of them seen only once. Sequenced sample: peripheral blood. The receptors were gathered from a man between 60 and 75 years old who had recovered from COVID-19.

V gene TRBV14 combines with J gene TRBJ1-1; no clear D gene. The CDR3 contains 16 residues. With 3 bases removed from V and 3 bases from J, the gap between germline ends came to 17 bases. Looked up from germline, CDR1 is SGHDN and CDR2 is FVKESK. The CDR3 region is CASSQTTLWLDTEAFF. The CDR3 DNA reads as TGTGCCAGCAGCCAGACTACCCTTTGGCTTGACACTGAAGCTTTCTTT.

A few counts support this clone. The chain is built from TRBV27 and TRBJ1-6, with 8 bases fitting TRBD1. CDR1 and CDR2 (germline): MNHEY, SMNVEV (reference sequence). The length of the CDR3 is 14 residues. V was clipped by 4 bases and J by 7 bases; unmatched bases: 3. The CDR3, as DNA: TGTGCCAGCAGTTACAGGGGGAGCAATTCACCCCTCCACTTT. This encodes CASSYRGSNSPLHF.

The chain carries TRBV5-1 and TRBJ2-7, with D maybe TRBD2 (5 bases). CDR1 is SGHRS and CDR2 is YFSETQ in the germline V gene. Trimming cost V 2 bases and J 3 bases, with 15 bases left between them. This CDR3 comprises 15 residues. Written as DNA, the CDR3 is TGCGCCAGCAGCTTTGACGGGGTGACCCTCTACGAGCAGTACTTC. Protein sequence: CASSFDGVTLYEQYF.

The rearrangement uses TRBV6-6 and TRBJ2-7; 8 bases align to TRBD2. This CDR3 contains 15 residues. The germline V gene has CDR1 MNHNY and CDR2 SVGAGI (reference sequence). Losses at the gene ends were 10 bases for V and 3 bases for J; bases not matched to a gene: 14. CDR3 residues: CATSPRTSFIYEQYF. CDR3 nucleotide sequence: TGTGCCACCTCCCCCAGGACTAGCTTTATCTACGAGCAGTACTTC.

This clone is a singleton in its sample. This chain uses TRBV7-2 with TRBJ2-1, with 13 bases fitting TRBD2. The CDR3 sequence is 15 residues long. Germline CDR1 SGHTA, CDR2 FQGNSA. Unmatched junction bases numbered 5, after V lost 6 bases and J lost 6 bases. As DNA, the CDR3 is TGTGCCAGCAGACTAGCGGGAGGGTTCGGCAATGAGCAGTTCTTC. Its translation is CASRLAGGFGNEQFF.

J is TRBJ1-3 and V is TRBV25-1, with 7 bases that match TRBD1. V dropped 4 bases and J dropped 0; count of bases not matched to a gene: 3. The V gene's germline CDR1 is MGHDK and CDR2 SYGVNS. The CDR3 is made up of 15 amino acids. In DNA form, the CDR3 reads TGTGCCAGCAGTGGGGGGACAGTCTCTGGAAACACCATATATTTT. Translated, it gives CASSGGTVSGNTIYF.

Only one count was recorded for this clone. This rearrangement joins TRBV6-6 to TRBJ1-6, with D possibly being TRBD1 (5 bases). V gave up 6 bases and J gave up 7 bases, with 19 bases separating them. Germline-derived CDR1 and CDR2 are MNHNY and SVGAGI (reference sequence). The CDR3 loop spans 16 amino acids. The CDR3 loop reads CASRTGGGSLNSPLHF. The CDR3 nucleotides read TGTGCCAGCAGAACGGGGGGAGGATCCCTCAATTCACCCCTCCACTTT.

This chain connects TRBV9 to TRBJ2-7; D possibly corresponds to TRBD1 (6 bases). The CDR3 consists of 14 residues. Deletions cut 0 bases from V and 4 bases from J, with 11 bases between. Germline V gene sequence: CDR1 SGDLS, CDR2 YYNGEE. CDR3 loop: CASSVEGRGYEQYF. CDR3 in DNA: TGTGCCAGCAGCGTAGAGGGCAGGGGTTACGAGCAGTACTTC.

The V call is TRBV19, the J call TRBJ1-5; weak D call: TRBD1 (5 bases). V was trimmed by 7 bases and J by 6 bases, leaving 19 bases between them. This CDR3 has 15 residues. Per germline, CDR1 LNHDA and CDR2 SQIVND (reference sequence). Written as DNA, the CDR3 is TGTGCCAGTAATGAAAGGGGATCCGGGAGTCAGCCCCAGCATTTT. Protein product: CASNERGSGSQPQHF. The whole variable domain, filled in from reference TRBV19 and TRBJ1-5, reads DGGITQSPKYLFRKEGQNVTLSCEQNLNHDAMYWYRQDPGQGLRLIYYSQIVNDFQKGDIAEGYSVSREKKESFPLTVTSAQKNPTAFYLCASNERGSGSQPQHFGDGTRLSIL.

This chain links TRBV7-9 with TRBJ1-2, with 9 nucleotides matching TRBD1. From germline, CDR1 is SEHNR and CDR2 FQNEAQ (reference sequence). V lost 4 bases to trimming and J lost 8 bases; unmatched junction nucleotides: 14. This CDR3 is 16 amino acids long. CDR3 nucleotides: TGTGCCAGCAGCTCCGGGCTGGGACAGGGTGGGGTAGGCTACACCTTC. This encodes CASSSGLGQGGVGYTF.

This clone was seen only a few times. The CDR3 nucleotides are TGTGCCAGCAGTTACTCGGCAGCCCAGGACACCATATATTTT. Translated: CASSYSAAQDTIYF. The chain carries TRBV6-5 and TRBJ1-3; no clear D gene. Germline assignment: CDR1 MNHEY and CDR2 SVGAGI. The length of the CDR3 is 14 residues. The V end lost 0 bases, the J end lost 8 bases, and 11 bases lay between the germline ends.